This TCR beta chain came from a study of human T cells and chemical hapten exposure (TCRdb year 2021). Turning to the overall study: For sensitization, 2% DPC in acetone was applied to an approximately 2 cm by approximately 2 cm area of upper inner arm skin. Throughout the study period of roughly five months, patients also received therapeutic DPC doses to the scalp every week. Patch testing on the upper back used Finn chambers containing 0.01% DPC, with scoring done after 6 days according to International Contact Dermatitis Research Group standards. Alopecia areata with under or over 50% scalp involvement, alopecia totalis and alopecia universalis were represented in the patient cohort, which was mostly female. The libraries were sequenced as a pool, and the TCR yield per sample differed mostly because of small variations in library volumes within the pool. This study followed changes in the peripheral blood TCR repertoire in vivo during primary and secondary sensitization of alopecia patients to the hapten diphenylcyclopropenone (DPC). Blood was sampled from patients pre-sensitization (week 0) and at 2, 6 and about 24 weeks after DPC sensitization. Around 29 alopecia patients provided blood for TCR sequencing at one to four time points (pre-sensitization, 2, 6 and 24 weeks).

Libraries were built with RACE. The instrument given in TCRdb is NextSeq 500. Library preparation attached unique molecular identifiers to individual cDNA molecules for quantitative, reproducible TCR counting. Both TCR alpha and TCR beta chains were sequenced from each blood RNA sample. The published analysis was carried out like this. A median of around 100,000 TCRs per sample was observed, with a range of about 23,224 to 750,000. The Decombinator software suite was used to annotate the V, J and CDR3 of the TCR reads. For PS versus PT1 abundance plots, all samples were subsampled to the same number of TCRs (28,000). Expanded TCRs were defined as absent before sensitization and observed at least eight times at the 2-week time point. TCRdb reanalyzed the raw reads on its own, using fastp at Q25 for trimming and MiXCR for clone calling, and kept in-frame beta chains. Identical CDR3 proteins give one entry, which carries the most common genes and DNA. None of the V and J calls come from the authors' own analysis; TCRdb made them. For this sample the table gives roughly 120,000 distinct CDR3 sequences, of which about 13% were detected only once. 2.8% of the sample lies in the top ten.

On this clonotype itself: It has no known antigen specificity. Base quality data are lacking; no much larger clone is found one base away.

On the study overall, not on this receptor specifically: All patients had alopecia, a presumed autoimmune disease, so their immune response might differ from that of healthy individuals. The number of TCRs above 1 in 1000 frequency did not change with DPC sensitization; there was no evidence of global repertoire structure alterations. Repeated subsampling changed both the strength of the expansion versus patch-test correlation and the threshold at which that correlation became significant. Patch test score was positively correlated with the number of PT1 expanded TCRs, with significance at thresholds 8, 16 and 32 but not at 4. Significantly more large CDR3 similarity clusters were formed by expanded TCRs than by pre-sensitization or healthy control sets, consistent with antigen-driven responses.

The time point label on this specimen signifies: pre-sensitization, week 0. The sample's treatment or condition label is to be understood as: therapeutic diphenylcyclopropenone sensitization with weekly scalp DPC. Blood at each patch-test visit was drawn before the patch test was applied. Patients were eligible if aged 18 to 70, diagnosed with alopecia and judged suitable for DPC therapy, and pregnant patients were excluded. Unfractionated whole blood was collected in Tempus Blood RNA tubes, and total RNA was extracted from that blood. The CDR3 covers 14 residues, taking in both the cysteine and the phenylalanine. The only DNA kept is the CDR3, 42 bases in frame from the first base. Based on the germline V gene, the CDR1 and CDR2 sequences are KGHSH and LQKENI. For this chain, trimming is 8 bases at the V end and 11 bases at the J end, and the number of junction bases without a gene match is 14.

This TCR was sampled from a young woman with alopecia areata. Some clones in this sample may be carry-over from other donors' samples. This chain is built from TRBV18 and TRBJ1-1, and TRBD1 aligns with 10 junction nucleotides. The specimen was whole blood, collected in connection with sensitization to the hapten diphenylcyclopropenone (DPC). At the DNA level, the sequence is TGTGCCAGCCGAGGCGGGGACAGGGGCATCCGGGCTTTCTTT. The translation is CASRGGDRGIRAFF. Supplemented by the reference TRBV18 and TRBJ1-1 proteins around the CDR3, the complete variable domain is NAGVMQNPRHLVRRRGQEARLRCSPMKGHSHVYWYRQLPEEGLKFMVYLQKENIIDESGMPKERFSAEFPKEGPSILRIQQVVRGDSAAYFCASRGGDRGIRAFFGQGTRLTVV.